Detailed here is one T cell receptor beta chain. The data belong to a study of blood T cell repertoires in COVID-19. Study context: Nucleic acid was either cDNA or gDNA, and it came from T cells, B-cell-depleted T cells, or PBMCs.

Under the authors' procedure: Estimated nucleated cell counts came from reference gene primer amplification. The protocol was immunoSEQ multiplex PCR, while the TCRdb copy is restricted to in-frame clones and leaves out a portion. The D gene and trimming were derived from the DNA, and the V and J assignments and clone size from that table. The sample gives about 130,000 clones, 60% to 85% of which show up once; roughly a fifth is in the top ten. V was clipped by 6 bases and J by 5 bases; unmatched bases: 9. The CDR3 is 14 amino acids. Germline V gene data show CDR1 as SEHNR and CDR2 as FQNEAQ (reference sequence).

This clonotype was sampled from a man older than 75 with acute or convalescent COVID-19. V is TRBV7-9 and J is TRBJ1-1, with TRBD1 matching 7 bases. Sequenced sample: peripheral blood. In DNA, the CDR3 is TGTGCCAGCAGGAAGACAGGGTGGACGACTGAAGCTTTCTTT. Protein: CASRKTGWTTEAFF.